In this sample, the clone carrying this T cell receptor (beta chain) turned up many times. The sample originates from a study of neurological immune-mediated disorders. TCRdb passed the 5' RACE reads through MiXCR, listing each CDR3 protein once. The repertoire holds 20,000 to 30,000 distinct CDR3 sequences, with over 2% as singletons. The J segment lost 4 bases and the V segment lost 3 bases, leaving 7 bases of the junction unmatched. CDR1 and CDR2 (germline): KGHDR, SFDVKD. The CDR3 runs to 16 residues. Sequenced material: PBMCs. The chain uses TRBV24-1 and TRBJ2-1; TRBD2 matches at 8 bases. The receptor was isolated from a woman in her fifties or sixties with multiple sclerosis. The CDR3 reads CATSDTRGGTYNEQFF. For the CDR3, the DNA is TGTGCCACCAGTGATACCCGGGGGGGGACATACAATGAGCAGTTCTTC.